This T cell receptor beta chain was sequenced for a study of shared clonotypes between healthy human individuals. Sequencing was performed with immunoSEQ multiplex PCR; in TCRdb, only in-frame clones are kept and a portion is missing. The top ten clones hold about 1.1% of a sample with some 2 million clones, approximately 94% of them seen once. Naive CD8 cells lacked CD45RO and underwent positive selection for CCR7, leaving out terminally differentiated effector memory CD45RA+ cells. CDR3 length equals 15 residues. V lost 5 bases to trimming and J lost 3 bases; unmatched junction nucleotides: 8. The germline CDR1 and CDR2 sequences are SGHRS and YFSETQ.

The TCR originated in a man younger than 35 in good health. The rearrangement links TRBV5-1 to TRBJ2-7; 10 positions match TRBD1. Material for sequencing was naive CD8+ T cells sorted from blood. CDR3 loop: CASSLRDRGFYEQYF. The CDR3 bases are TGCGCCAGCAGTTTGAGGGACAGGGGATTCTACGAGCAGTACTTC. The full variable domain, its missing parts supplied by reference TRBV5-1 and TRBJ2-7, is KAGVTQTPRYLIKTRGQQVTLSCSPISGHRSVSWYQQTPGQGLQFLFEYFSETQRNKGNFPGRFSGRQFSNSRSEMNVSTLELGDSALYLCASSLRDRGFYEQYFGPGTRLTVT.